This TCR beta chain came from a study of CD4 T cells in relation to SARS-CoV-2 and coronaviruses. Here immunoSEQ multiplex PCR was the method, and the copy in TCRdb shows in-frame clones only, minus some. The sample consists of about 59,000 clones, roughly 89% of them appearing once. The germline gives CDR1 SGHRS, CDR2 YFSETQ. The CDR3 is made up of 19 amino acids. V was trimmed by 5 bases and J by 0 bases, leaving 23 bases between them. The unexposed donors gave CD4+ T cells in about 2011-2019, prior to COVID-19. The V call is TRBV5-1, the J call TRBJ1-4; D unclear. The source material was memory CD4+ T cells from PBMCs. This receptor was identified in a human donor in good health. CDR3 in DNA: TGCGCCAGCAGAAGAACAGCCTCAGCGACCCTTGCAACTAATGAAAAACTGTTTTTT. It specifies CASRRTASATLATNEKLFF.